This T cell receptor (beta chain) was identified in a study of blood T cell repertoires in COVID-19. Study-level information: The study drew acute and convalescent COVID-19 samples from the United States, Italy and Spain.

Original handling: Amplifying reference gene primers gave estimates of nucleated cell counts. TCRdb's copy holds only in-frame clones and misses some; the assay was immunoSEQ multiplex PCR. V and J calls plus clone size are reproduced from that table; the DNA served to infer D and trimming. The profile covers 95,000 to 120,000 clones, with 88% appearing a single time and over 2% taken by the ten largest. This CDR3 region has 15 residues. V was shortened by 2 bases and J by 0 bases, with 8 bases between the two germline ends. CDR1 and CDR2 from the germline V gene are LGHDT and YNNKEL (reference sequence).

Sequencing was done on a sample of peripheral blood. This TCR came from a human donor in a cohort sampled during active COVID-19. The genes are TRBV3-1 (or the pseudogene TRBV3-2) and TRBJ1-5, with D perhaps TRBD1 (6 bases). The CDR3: CASSQTGYSNQPQHF. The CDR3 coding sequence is TGTGCCAGCAGCCAAACAGGGTATAGCAATCAGCCCCAGCATTTT.